The entry that follows covers one T cell receptor (beta chain) sequence. These data come from a study of blood T cell repertoires in COVID-19. Turning to the study itself: Acute and convalescent COVID-19 samples came from the United States, Italy and Spain. T cells, B-cell-depleted T cells, or PBMCs provided the cDNA or gDNA that served as material.

The V end was cut by 1 base, the J end by 1 base, with 11 bases between. Germline V CDR1 and CDR2: SEHNR, FQNEAQ (reference sequence). The CDR3 length is 15 residues. Authors' analysis steps: Amplification of reference gene primers provided the estimated nucleated cell counts. The assay was immunoSEQ multiplex PCR, and TCRdb's table has in-frame clones only and misses some. The V and J calls and clone size come from that table; D and trimming were worked out from the DNA. The repertoire holds some 400,000 clones, with about 87% as singletons. The origin of this receptor is a woman aged 25 to 39 with COVID-19, enrolled during active disease. V usage is TRBV7-9 and J usage is TRBJ2-7; D is uncertain. Sequenced material: peripheral blood. This CDR3 is CASSLGPGASYEQYF. CDR3 nucleotides: TGTGCCAGCAGCTTAGGTCCAGGCGCTTCCTACGAGCAGTACTTC.